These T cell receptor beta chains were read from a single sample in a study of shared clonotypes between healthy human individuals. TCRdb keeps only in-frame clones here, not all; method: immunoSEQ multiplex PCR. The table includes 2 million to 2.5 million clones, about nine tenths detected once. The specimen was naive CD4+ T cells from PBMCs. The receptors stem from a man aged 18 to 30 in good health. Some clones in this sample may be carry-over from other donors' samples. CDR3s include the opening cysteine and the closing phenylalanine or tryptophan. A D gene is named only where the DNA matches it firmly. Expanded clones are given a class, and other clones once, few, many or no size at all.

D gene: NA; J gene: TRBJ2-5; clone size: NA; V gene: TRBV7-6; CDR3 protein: CASSLANGYQETQYF; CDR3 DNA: TGTGCCAGCAGCTTAGCGAACGGTTACCAAGAGACCCAGTACTTC
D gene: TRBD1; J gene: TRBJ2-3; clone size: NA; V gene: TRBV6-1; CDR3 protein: CASSESARGLNTQYF; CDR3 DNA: TGTGCCAGCAGTGAGTCGGCCAGGGGGCTTAATACGCAGTATTTT
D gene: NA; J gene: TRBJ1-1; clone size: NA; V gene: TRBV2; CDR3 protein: CASRLLTGNTEAFF; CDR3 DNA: TGTGCCAGCAGACTACTTACGGGGAACACTGAAGCTTTCTTT
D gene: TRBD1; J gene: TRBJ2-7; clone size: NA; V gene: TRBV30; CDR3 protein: CAWSVGGQGYEQYF; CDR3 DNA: TGTGCCTGGAGTGTAGGGGGACAGGGCTACGAGCAGTACTTC
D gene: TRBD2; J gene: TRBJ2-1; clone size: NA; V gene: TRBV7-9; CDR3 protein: CASSPQPGLAAYNEQFF; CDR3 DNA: TGTGCCAGCAGCCCACAACCGGGACTAGCGGCCTACAATGAGCAGTTCTTC
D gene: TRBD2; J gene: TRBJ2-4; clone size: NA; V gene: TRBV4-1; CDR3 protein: CASSQDLFASGRADIQYF; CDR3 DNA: TGCGCCAGCAGCCAAGATTTATTCGCTAGCGGGAGGGCCGACATTCAGTACTTC
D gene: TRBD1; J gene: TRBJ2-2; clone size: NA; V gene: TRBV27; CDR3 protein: CASSSPTGSNTGELFF; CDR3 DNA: TGTGCCAGCAGTTCCCCGACAGGGTCGAACACCGGGGAGCTGTTTTTT
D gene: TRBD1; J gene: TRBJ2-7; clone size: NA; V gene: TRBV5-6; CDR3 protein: CASSRQGTYEQYF; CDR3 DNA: TGTGCCAGCAGCCGACAGGGGACCTACGAGCAGTACTTC
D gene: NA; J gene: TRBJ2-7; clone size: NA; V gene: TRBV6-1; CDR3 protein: CASVELQRSYEQYF; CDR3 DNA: TGTGCCAGCGTGGAACTTCAACGCTCCTACGAGCAGTACTTC
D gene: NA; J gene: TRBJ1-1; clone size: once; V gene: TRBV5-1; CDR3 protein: CASSLVGGDTEAFF; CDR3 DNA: TGCGCCAGCAGCTTGGTTGGGGGAGACACTGAAGCTTTCTTT
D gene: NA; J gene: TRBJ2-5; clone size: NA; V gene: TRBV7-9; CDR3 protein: CASSLPSMYQETQYF; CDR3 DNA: TGTGCCAGCAGCTTACCTAGTATGTACCAAGAGACCCAGTACTTC
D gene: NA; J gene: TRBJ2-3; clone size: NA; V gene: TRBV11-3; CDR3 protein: CASSLGVGGTSTDTQYF; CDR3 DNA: TGTGCCAGCAGCTTAGGCGTAGGCGGGACTAGCACAGATACGCAGTATTTT
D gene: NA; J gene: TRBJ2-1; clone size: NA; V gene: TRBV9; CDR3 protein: CASSVDRGSYNEQFF; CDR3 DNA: TGTGCCAGCAGCGTCGACCGTGGGTCCTACAATGAGCAGTTCTTC
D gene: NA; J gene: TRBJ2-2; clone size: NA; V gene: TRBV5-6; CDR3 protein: CASTMGAGELFF; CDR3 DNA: TGTGCCAGCACCATGGGGGCCGGGGAGCTGTTTTTT
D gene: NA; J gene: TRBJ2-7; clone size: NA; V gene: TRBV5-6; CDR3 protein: CASSSPKTPYEQYF; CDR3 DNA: TGTGCCAGCAGCTCCCCCAAAACCCCCTACGAGCAGTACTTC
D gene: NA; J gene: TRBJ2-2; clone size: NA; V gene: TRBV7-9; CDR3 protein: CASSPGTGELFF; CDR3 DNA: TGTGCCAGCAGCCCGGGGACCGGGGAGCTGTTTTTT
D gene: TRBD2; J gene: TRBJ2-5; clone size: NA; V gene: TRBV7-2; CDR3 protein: CASSLVGGVRQETQYF; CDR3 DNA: TGTGCCAGCAGCTTAGTTGGGGGGGTAAGACAAGAGACCCAGTACTTC
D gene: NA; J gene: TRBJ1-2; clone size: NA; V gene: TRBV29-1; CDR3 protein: CSVVAGIYSGYTF; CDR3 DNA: TGCAGCGTTGTAGCAGGGATATACAGCGGCTACACCTTC
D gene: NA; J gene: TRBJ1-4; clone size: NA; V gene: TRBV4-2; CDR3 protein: CASSARGGRAVATNEKLFF; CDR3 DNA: TGTGCCAGCAGCGCCCGGGGGGGCAGGGCCGTTGCAACTAATGAAAAACTGTTTTTT
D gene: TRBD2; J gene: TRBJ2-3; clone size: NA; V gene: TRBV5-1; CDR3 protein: CASSFTPSQTSGRAGDTQYF; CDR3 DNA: TGCGCCAGCAGCTTCACACCTAGCCAGACTAGCGGGAGGGCCGGAGATACGCAGTATTTT
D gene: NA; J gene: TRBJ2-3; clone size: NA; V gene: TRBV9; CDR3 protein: CASSVGSYTDTQYF; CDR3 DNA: TGTGCCAGCAGCGTAGGCTCCTACACAGATACGCAGTATTTT
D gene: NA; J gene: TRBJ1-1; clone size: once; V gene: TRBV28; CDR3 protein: CASSLSQGRTEAFF; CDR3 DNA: TGTGCCAGCAGTTTGTCACAGGGCCGAACTGAAGCTTTCTTT
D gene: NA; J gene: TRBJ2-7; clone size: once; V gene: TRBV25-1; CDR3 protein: CASSGGQIYEQYF; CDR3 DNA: TGTGCCAGCAGTGGTGGACAGATATACGAGCAGTACTTC
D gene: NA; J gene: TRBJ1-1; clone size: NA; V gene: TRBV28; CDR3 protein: CASSLRTQRGTEAFF; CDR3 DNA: TGTGCCAGCAGTTTGAGGACTCAACGGGGCACTGAAGCTTTCTTT
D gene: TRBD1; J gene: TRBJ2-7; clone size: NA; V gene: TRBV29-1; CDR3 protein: CSAYRDSSYEQYF; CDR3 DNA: TGCAGCGCTTACCGGGACAGCTCCTACGAGCAGTACTTC
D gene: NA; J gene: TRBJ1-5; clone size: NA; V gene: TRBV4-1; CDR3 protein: CASSPTRGGLNNQPQHF; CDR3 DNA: TGCGCCAGCAGCCCAACCCGAGGGGGATTGAACAATCAGCCCCAGCATTTT
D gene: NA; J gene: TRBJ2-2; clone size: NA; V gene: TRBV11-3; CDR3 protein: CASSFSFLGFPNTGELFF; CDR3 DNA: TGTGCCAGCAGCTTCTCCTTTCTTGGGTTTCCGAACACCGGGGAGCTGTTTTTT
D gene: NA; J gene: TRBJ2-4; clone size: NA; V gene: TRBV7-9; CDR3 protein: CASSLGRDTQNIQYF; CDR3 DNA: TGTGCCAGCAGCTTAGGAAGGGACACCCAAAACATTCAGTACTTC
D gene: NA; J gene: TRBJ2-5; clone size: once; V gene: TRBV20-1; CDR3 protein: CSARLGTQYF; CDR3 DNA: TGCAGTGCTAGGCTGGGGACCCAGTACTTC
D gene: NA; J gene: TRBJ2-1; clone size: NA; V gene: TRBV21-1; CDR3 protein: CASSKAHGDEQFF; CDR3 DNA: TGTGCCAGCAGCAAAGCGCACGGAGATGAGCAGTTCTTC
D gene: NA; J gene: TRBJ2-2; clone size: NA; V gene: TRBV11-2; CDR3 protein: CASSPKRGISTGELFF; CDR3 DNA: TGTGCCAGCAGCCCAAAACGGGGGATCAGCACCGGGGAGCTGTTTTTT
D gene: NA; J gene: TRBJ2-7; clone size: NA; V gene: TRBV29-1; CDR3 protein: CSVVGRTYEQYF; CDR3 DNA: TGCAGCGTTGTGGGCAGGACATACGAGCAGTACTTC
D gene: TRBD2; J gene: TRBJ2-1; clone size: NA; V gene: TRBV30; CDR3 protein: CAWSPTSGRIRDEQFF; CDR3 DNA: TGTGCCTGGAGTCCGACTAGCGGGAGAATTCGGGATGAGCAGTTCTTC
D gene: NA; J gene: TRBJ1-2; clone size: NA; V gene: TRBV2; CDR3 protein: CASRRDVGYTF; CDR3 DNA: TGTGCCAGCAGGAGGGACGTTGGCTACACCTTC
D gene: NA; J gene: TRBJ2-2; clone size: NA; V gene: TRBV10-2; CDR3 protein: CASSSLAGRNTGELFF; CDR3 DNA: TGCGCCAGCAGCTCGTTAGCAGGGAGAAACACCGGGGAGCTGTTTTTT
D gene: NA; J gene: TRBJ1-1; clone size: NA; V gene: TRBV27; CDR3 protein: CASSAQGNTEAFF; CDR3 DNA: TGTGCCAGCAGTGCACAGGGGAACACTGAAGCTTTCTTT
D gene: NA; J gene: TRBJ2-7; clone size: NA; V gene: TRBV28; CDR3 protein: CASSSLVPHEQYF; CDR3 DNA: TGTGCCAGCAGTTCTCTAGTTCCTCACGAGCAGTACTTC
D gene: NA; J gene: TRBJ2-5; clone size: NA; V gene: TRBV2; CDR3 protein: CASSGTGRKETQYF; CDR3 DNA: TGTGCCAGCAGTGGAACAGGGCGGAAGGAGACCCAGTACTTC
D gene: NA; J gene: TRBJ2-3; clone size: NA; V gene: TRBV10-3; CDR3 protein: CAISELSWGRTDTQYF; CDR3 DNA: TGTGCCATCAGTGAGTTGTCGTGGGGGCGCACAGATACGCAGTATTTT
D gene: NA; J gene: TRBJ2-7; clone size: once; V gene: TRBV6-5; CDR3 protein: CASSLFFSSSYEQYF; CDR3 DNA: TGTGCCAGCAGTTTGTTTTTCTCAAGCTCCTACGAGCAGTACTTC
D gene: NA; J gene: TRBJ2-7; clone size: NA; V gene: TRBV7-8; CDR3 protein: CASTPWDPRPGEQYF; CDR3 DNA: TGTGCCAGCACCCCCTGGGACCCGCGACCTGGGGAGCAGTACTTC
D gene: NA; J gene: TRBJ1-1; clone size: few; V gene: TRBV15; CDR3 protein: CATSRDHLGSEAFF; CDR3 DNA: TGTGCCACCAGCAGAGATCATTTAGGGAGTGAAGCTTTCTTT
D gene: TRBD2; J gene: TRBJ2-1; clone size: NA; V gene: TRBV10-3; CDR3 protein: CAISENSGRWNEQFF; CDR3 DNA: TGTGCCATCAGTGAGAACAGCGGGAGATGGAATGAGCAGTTCTTC
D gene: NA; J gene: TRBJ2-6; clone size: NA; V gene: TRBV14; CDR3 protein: CASSPTTGANVLTF; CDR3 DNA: TGTGCCAGCAGCCCAACCACTGGGGCCAACGTCCTGACTTTC
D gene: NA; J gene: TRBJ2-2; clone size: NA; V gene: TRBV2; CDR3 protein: CASSEYGTYNTGELFF; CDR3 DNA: TGTGCCAGCAGCGAATACGGGACTTATAACACCGGGGAGCTGTTTTTT
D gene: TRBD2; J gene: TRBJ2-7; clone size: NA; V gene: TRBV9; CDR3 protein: CASSVTGTSGIRGEQYF; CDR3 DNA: TGTGCCAGCAGCGTCACCGGGACTAGCGGCATTCGAGGCGAGCAGTACTTC
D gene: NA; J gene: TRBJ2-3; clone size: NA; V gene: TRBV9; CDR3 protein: CASSGGSGSTDTQYF; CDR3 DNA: TGTGCCAGCAGCGGGGGTAGCGGTAGCACAGATACGCAGTATTTT
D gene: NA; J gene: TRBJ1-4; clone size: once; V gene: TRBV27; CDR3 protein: CASSLTTNEKLFF; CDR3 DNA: TGTGCCAGCAGTCTGACAACTAATGAAAAACTGTTTTTT